A single TCR beta chain is shown here with its context. Antigen specificity is unknown. The source of the sample is a study of shared clonotypes between healthy human individuals. Background on the study: The donor pool was made up of two women and a few men aged 18 to 49. There were three CD4 naive, three CD4 memory, two CD8 naive and one CD8 memory plates per donor.

Between the trimmed V and J ends, which lost 6 bases and 5 bases, there was a span of 13 bases. The CDR3 consists of 13 residues. The germline CDR1 and CDR2 sequences are MDHEN and SYDVKM. Whole-study findings and limits: Memory subsets generally showed lower estimated richness than naive subsets.

The data were produced by immunoSEQ multiplex PCR, yet TCRdb's version contains in-frame clones alone and is incomplete. The sample contains millions of clones, roughly 96% of which appear only once. The donor population consisted of healthy HIV-negative adults with no recent acute infections or vaccinations. Sequencing was performed on naive CD4+ T cells sorted from blood. The subset: CD45RA+ positively selected. This clonotype was sampled from a man between 18 and 35 years old in good health. V usage is TRBV28 and J usage is TRBJ1-2; D may be TRBD1 (6 bases). The DNA for the CDR3 is TGTGCCAGCAGCACAGGGCAACAATATGGCTACACCTTC. Translation gives CASSTGQQYGYTF.